Listed below are T cell receptor beta chains from one sample, sequenced in a study of blood T cell repertoires in COVID-19. Repertoires were generated with immunoSEQ multiplex PCR, while TCRdb's copy carries only in-frame clones and drops some. The profile shows 120,000 or so clones, roughly 90% of them singletons. Sequences were obtained from peripheral blood. The receptors here all came from a man over 45 with active COVID-19. Each CDR3 is given with its conserved first and last residue. The D gene is left open where the match is weak. Clone sizes are given selectively: once, few, many, or a class where the clone is expanded.

length: 13; J: TRBJ1-1; V: TRBV12-3/TRBV12-4; D: NA; size: NA; DNA: TGTGCCAGCAGCTGGGGGGGGAACACTGAAGCTTTCTTT; CDR3: CASSWGGNTEAFF
length: 14; J: TRBJ2-7; V: TRBV2; D: TRBD2; size: few; DNA: TGTGCCAGCAGAAAGGACTGGACCGGGGGGGAGCAGTACTTC; CDR3: CASRKDWTGGEQYF
length: 14; J: TRBJ2-3; V: TRBV5-1; D: NA; size: NA; DNA: TGCGCCAGCAGCTTGTTCCCAGACACAGATACGCAGTATTTT; CDR3: CASSLFPDTDTQYF
length: 14; J: TRBJ1-2; V: TRBV14; D: NA; size: NA; DNA: TGTGCCAGCAGCCCTCTGGGGGGGTCTTATGGCTACACCTTC; CDR3: CASSPLGGSYGYTF
length: 18; J: TRBJ2-1; V: TRBV7-6; D: TRBD1; size: NA; DNA: TGTGCCAGCAGCGAAGTCCCTAGGACAGGGGCCTCCTACAATGAGCAGTTCTTC; CDR3: CASSEVPRTGASYNEQFF
length: 15; J: TRBJ2-1; V: TRBV2; D: TRBD2; size: NA; DNA: TGTGCCAGCAACAGACTAGCGGGGGCACGAGGTGAGCAGTTCTTC; CDR3: CASNRLAGARGEQFF
length: 15; J: TRBJ1-2; V: TRBV27; D: TRBD1; size: NA; DNA: TGTGCCAGCAGTTTCGCACAGGGGGTCGGATATGGCTACACCTTC; CDR3: CASSFAQGVGYGYTF
length: 18; J: TRBJ2-3; V: TRBV7-9; D: TRBD1; size: NA; DNA: TGTGCCAGCAGCAACCTACGTTGGGGGACAGGGGACACAGATACGCAGTATTTT; CDR3: CASSNLRWGTGDTDTQYF
length: 17; J: TRBJ2-3; V: TRBV3-1/TRBV3-2; D: TRBD1; size: NA; DNA: TGTGCCAGCAGCCAAGACCTCGGGGACAGGGGGACAGATACGCAGTATTTT; CDR3: CASSQDLGDRGTDTQYF
length: 15; J: TRBJ1-5; V: TRBV7-9; D: NA; size: NA; DNA: TGTGCCAGCAGCTTAGTAGGGGCAGGGAATCAGCCCCAGCATTTT; CDR3: CASSLVGAGNQPQHF
length: 14; J: TRBJ2-7; V: TRBV2; D: NA; size: NA; DNA: TGTGCCAGCAGATACAGCCACCTTTCCCACGAGCAGTACTTC; CDR3: CASRYSHLSHEQYF
length: 16; J: TRBJ2-1; V: TRBV4-2; D: TRBD1; size: NA; DNA: TGTGCCAGCAGCCAAGTTGGGACAGGGGGCCCCAATGAGCAGTTCTTC; CDR3: CASSQVGTGGPNEQFF
length: 13; J: TRBJ1-3; V: TRBV7-9; D: NA; size: NA; DNA: TGTGCCAGCAGCTTATCCGCTGGAAACACCATATATTTT; CDR3: CASSLSAGNTIYF
length: 14; J: TRBJ2-7; V: TRBV27; D: NA; size: NA; DNA: TGTGCCAGCAGTTTATTACCAGGCTCCTACGAGCAGTACTTC; CDR3: CASSLLPGSYEQYF
length: 16; J: TRBJ2-3; V: TRBV11-2; D: TRBD2; size: NA; DNA: TGTGCCAGCAGCTTTCGGCTAGCGGGATTTTCGGATACGCAGTATTTT; CDR3: CASSFRLAGFSDTQYF
length: 14; J: TRBJ2-7; V: TRBV9; D: NA; size: NA; DNA: TGTGCCAGCAGCCCACAGGGCCACTCCTACGAGCAGTACTTC; CDR3: CASSPQGHSYEQYF
length: 14; J: TRBJ1-5; V: TRBV5-6; D: NA; size: NA; DNA: TGTGCCAGCAGCTTGAACAGGCTTAATCAGCCCCAGCATTTT; CDR3: CASSLNRLNQPQHF
length: 15; J: TRBJ1-3; V: TRBV6-5; D: TRBD1; size: NA; DNA: TGTGCCAGCAGAACAGGACAGGGGGAAAGAAACACCATATATTTT; CDR3: CASRTGQGERNTIYF
length: 17; J: TRBJ2-2; V: TRBV7-9; D: NA; size: NA; DNA: TGTGCCAGCAGCCCCCGCCAGGTTGCCCTAAACACCGGGGAGCTGTTTTTT; CDR3: CASSPRQVALNTGELFF
length: 15; J: TRBJ1-3; V: TRBV6-5; D: NA; size: once; DNA: TGTGCCAGCAACAAGGACGGGAGCTCTGGAAACACCATATATTTT; CDR3: CASNKDGSSGNTIYF
length: 17; J: TRBJ1-3; V: TRBV19; D: NA; size: NA; DNA: TGTGCCAGTAGTATATTGGGTTCAGCGAGCTCTGGAAACACCATATATTTT; CDR3: CASSILGSASSGNTIYF
length: 13; J: TRBJ2-1; V: TRBV14; D: NA; size: NA; DNA: TGTGCCAGCAGCCAAGATTCGACATTAAATAAGTTCTTC; CDR3: CASSQDSTLNKFF
length: 16; J: TRBJ2-1; V: TRBV5-1; D: NA; size: NA; DNA: TGCGCCAGCAGCTTGTTTTTGGTAACTAGCTACAATGAGCAGTTCTTC; CDR3: CASSLFLVTSYNEQFF
length: 12; J: TRBJ1-5; V: TRBV2; D: NA; size: NA; DNA: TGTGCCAGCAGTGAACTTATTCAGCCCCAGCATTTT; CDR3: CASSELIQPQHF
length: 14; J: TRBJ2-1; V: TRBV5-1; D: TRBD2; size: NA; DNA: TGCGCCAGCAGTCGGACTAGCGGCTACAATGAGCAGTTCTTC; CDR3: CASSRTSGYNEQFF
length: 17; J: TRBJ1-1; V: TRBV5-1; D: TRBD1; size: once; DNA: TGCGCCAGCAGCGCCGGACAGGGACTAAGGATGAACACTGAAGCTTTCTTT; CDR3: CASSAGQGLRMNTEAFF
length: 16; J: TRBJ2-3; V: TRBV3-1/TRBV3-2; D: TRBD1; size: once; DNA: TGTGCCAGCAGCCAGGCCGGGACAGGGGTCCAAGATACGCAGTATTTT; CDR3: CASSQAGTGVQDTQYF
length: 15; J: TRBJ2-1; V: TRBV7-9; D: NA; size: NA; DNA: TGTGCCAGCAGCTTAGTATTGGCCACCTACAATGAGCAGTTCTTC; CDR3: CASSLVLATYNEQFF
length: 13; J: TRBJ2-1; V: TRBV25-1; D: NA; size: once; DNA: TGTGCCAGCAGTGAAGCAGGGTCCCATGAGCAGTTCTTC; CDR3: CASSEAGSHEQFF
length: 14; J: TRBJ1-1; V: TRBV3-1/TRBV3-2; D: TRBD1; size: NA; DNA: TGTGCCAGCAGCTCGACAGGGTTTAGGACTGAAGCTTTCTTT; CDR3: CASSSTGFRTEAFF
length: 15; J: TRBJ2-5; V: TRBV4-1; D: NA; size: NA; DNA: TGCGCCAGCAGCCAACCATCGGGGGTTCAAGAGACCCAGTACTTC; CDR3: CASSQPSGVQETQYF
length: 12; J: TRBJ1-1; V: TRBV19; D: NA; size: NA; DNA: TGTGCCAGTAGTACCCACAGGGTGGAGGCTTTCTTT; CDR3: CASSTHRVEAFF
length: 15; J: TRBJ2-1; V: TRBV19; D: TRBD2; size: NA; DNA: TGTGCCAGTAGTATCTCCGGGGGGACGATATATGAGCAGTTCTTC; CDR3: CASSISGGTIYEQFF
length: 15; J: TRBJ1-5; V: TRBV5-1; D: NA; size: NA; DNA: TGCGCCAGCAGCCCGGGGACGGGACTCAATCAGCCCCAGCATTTT; CDR3: CASSPGTGLNQPQHF
length: 15; J: TRBJ2-7; V: TRBV2; D: NA; size: NA; DNA: TGTGCCAGCAGTGGGACCCTAGCGCCTCCCCACGAGCAGTACTTC; CDR3: CASSGTLAPPHEQYF
length: 15; J: TRBJ1-3; V: TRBV5-6; D: NA; size: NA; DNA: TGTGCCAGCAGCCCAACGGGATTCTCTGGAAACACCATATATTTT; CDR3: CASSPTGFSGNTIYF
length: 12; J: TRBJ2-3; V: TRBV5-1; D: NA; size: NA; DNA: TGCGCCAGCAGCTCCGGTTGGGATACGCAGTATTTT; CDR3: CASSSGWDTQYF
length: 15; J: TRBJ2-3; V: TRBV5-5; D: NA; size: NA; DNA: TGTGCCAGCAGCTGGGCTAGCACCAGCACAGATACGCAGTATTTT; CDR3: CASSWASTSTDTQYF
length: 16; J: TRBJ2-2; V: TRBV19; D: TRBD2; size: NA; DNA: TGTGCCAGTAGTAGGCGGGGAGCGGGAGACACCGGGGAGCTGTTTTTT; CDR3: CASSRRGAGDTGELFF
length: 14; J: TRBJ1-1; V: TRBV19; D: TRBD1; size: NA; DNA: TGTGCCAGTAGTATATTTACAGGGGGCGGTGAAGCTTTCTTT; CDR3: CASSIFTGGGEAFF
length: 15; J: TRBJ1-2; V: TRBV3-1/TRBV3-2; D: TRBD1; size: NA; DNA: TGTGCCAGCAGCCAAGGACAGGGCGGGGGGTATGGCTACACCTTC; CDR3: CASSQGQGGGYGYTF
length: 16; J: TRBJ1-1; V: TRBV7-9; D: TRBD1; size: NA; DNA: TGTGCCAGCAGCTCCAGGGGGTCCCCAGGGAACACTGAAGCTTTCTTT; CDR3: CASSSRGSPGNTEAFF
length: 16; J: TRBJ1-3; V: TRBV28; D: TRBD1; size: NA; DNA: TGTGCCAGCAGTTTGGGGCAGGGGGCAACAGGAAACACCATATATTTT; CDR3: CASSLGQGATGNTIYF
length: 16; J: TRBJ1-2; V: TRBV7-9; D: TRBD1; size: NA; DNA: TGTGCCAGCAGCCCACGCTTATTGACAGGGACCTATGGCTACACCTTC; CDR3: CASSPRLLTGTYGYTF
length: 17; J: TRBJ2-3; V: TRBV10-1; D: TRBD2; size: NA; DNA: TGCGCCAGCAGTGAGTCGTGGGCTAGCGGGAGAACAGATACGCAGTATTTT; CDR3: CASSESWASGRTDTQYF
length: 16; J: TRBJ2-1; V: TRBV11-2; D: TRBD1; size: NA; DNA: TGTGCCAGCAGCTTGAGGACAGGGGACTTCTACAATGAGCAGTTCTTC; CDR3: CASSLRTGDFYNEQFF
length: 14; J: TRBJ1-2; V: TRBV2; D: NA; size: NA; DNA: TGTGCCAGCAGGGCTATGACAGCTAACTATGGCTACACCTTC; CDR3: CASRAMTANYGYTF
length: 15; J: TRBJ1-6; V: TRBV6-5; D: NA; size: NA; DNA: TGTGCCAGCAGTTACTTCGGGGAGAGTCGTTCACCCCTCCACTTT; CDR3: CASSYFGESRSPLHF